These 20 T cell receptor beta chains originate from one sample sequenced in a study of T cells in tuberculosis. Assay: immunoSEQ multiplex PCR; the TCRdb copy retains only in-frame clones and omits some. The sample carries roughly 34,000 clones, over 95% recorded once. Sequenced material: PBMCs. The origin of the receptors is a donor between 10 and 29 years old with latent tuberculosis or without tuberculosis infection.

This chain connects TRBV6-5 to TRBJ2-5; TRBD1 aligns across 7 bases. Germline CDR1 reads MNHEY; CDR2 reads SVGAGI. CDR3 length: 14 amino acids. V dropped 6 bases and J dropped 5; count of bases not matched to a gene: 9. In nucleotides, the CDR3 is TGTGCCAGCAGAATGACAGGGAGTGGGGAGACCCAGTACTTC. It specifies CASRMTGSGETQYF.

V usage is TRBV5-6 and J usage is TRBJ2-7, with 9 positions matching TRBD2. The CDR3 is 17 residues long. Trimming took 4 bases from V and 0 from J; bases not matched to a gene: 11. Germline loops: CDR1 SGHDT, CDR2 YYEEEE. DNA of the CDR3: TGTGCCAGCAGCCCCTGGGGAGCGGGGGGAAGCTCCTACGAGCAGTACTTC. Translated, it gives CASSPWGAGGSSYEQYF.

CDR3 residues: CASSPAASGARGELFF. As DNA, the CDR3 is TGTGCCAGCAGCCCGGCGGCTAGCGGGGCCCGGGGGGAGCTGTTTTTT. The V gene is TRBV11-2, the J gene TRBJ2-2; 9 nucleotides match TRBD2. The ends lost 5 bases at V and 8 bases at J; junction bases unmatched: 12. The germline CDR1 and CDR2 sequences are SGHAT and FQNNGV. The CDR3 runs to 16 residues.

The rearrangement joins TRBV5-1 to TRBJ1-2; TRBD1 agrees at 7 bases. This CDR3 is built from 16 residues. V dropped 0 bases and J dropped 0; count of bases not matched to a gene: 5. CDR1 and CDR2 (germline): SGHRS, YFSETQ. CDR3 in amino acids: CASSLARDRSNYGYTF. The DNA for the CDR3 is TGCGCCAGCAGCTTGGCCCGGGACAGATCTAACTATGGCTACACCTTC.

CDR3: CASSSGGPLREQYF. CDR3 nucleotide sequence: TGTGCCAGCAGCTCGGGGGGCCCACTGCGGGAGCAGTACTTC. V gene TRBV5-5 combines with J gene TRBJ2-7; D perhaps matches TRBD2 (7 bases). With 3 bases removed from V and 7 bases from J, the gap between germline ends came to 17 bases. Germline CDR1 SGHKS, CDR2 YYEKEE (reference sequence). CDR3 length equals 14 residues.

CDR3 protein: CASSFQGDEQFF. As DNA, the CDR3 is TGTGCCAGCAGCTTTCAGGGCGACGAGCAGTTCTTC. The J gene is TRBJ2-1, the V gene TRBV5-6; a weak D match, TRBD1 (5 bases). CDR1 and CDR2 from the germline V gene are SGHDT and YYEEEE. Trimming removed 2 bases at V and 10 bases at J, with 10 bases between. The CDR3 is 12 amino acids.

CDR3 in amino acids: CASSLTGGSSYNEQFF. CDR3 bases: TGCGCCAGCAGCTTGACAGGGGGTAGTTCCTACAATGAGCAGTTCTTC. The gene calls are TRBV5-1 and TRBJ2-1, with TRBD1 matching over 8 bases. The CDR3 has 16 amino acids. Per the germline V gene, CDR1 is SGHRS and CDR2 is YFSETQ. Trimming took 1 base from V and 1 from J; bases not matched to a gene: 4.

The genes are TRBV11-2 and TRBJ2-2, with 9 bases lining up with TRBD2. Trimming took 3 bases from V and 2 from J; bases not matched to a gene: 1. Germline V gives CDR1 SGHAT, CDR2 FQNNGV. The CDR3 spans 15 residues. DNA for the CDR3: TGTGCCAGCAGCTTTAGCGGGGGAAACACCGGGGAGCTGTTTTTT. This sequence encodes CASSFSGGNTGELFF.

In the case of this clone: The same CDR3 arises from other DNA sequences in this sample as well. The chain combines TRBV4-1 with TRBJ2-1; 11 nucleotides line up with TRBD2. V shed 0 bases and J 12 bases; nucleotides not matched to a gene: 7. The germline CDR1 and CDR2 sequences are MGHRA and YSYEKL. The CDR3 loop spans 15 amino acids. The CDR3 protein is CASSQDETSGAGQFF. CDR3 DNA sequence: TGCGCCAGCAGCCAAGACGAGACTAGCGGGGCAGGGCAGTTCTTC.

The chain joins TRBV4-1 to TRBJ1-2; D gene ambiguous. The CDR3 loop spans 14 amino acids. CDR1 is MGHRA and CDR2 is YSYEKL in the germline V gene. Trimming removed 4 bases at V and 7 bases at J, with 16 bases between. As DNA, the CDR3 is TGCGCCAGCAGCCCTGTCTTCTTAACTCCTGGCTACACCTTC. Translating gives CASSPVFLTPGYTF.

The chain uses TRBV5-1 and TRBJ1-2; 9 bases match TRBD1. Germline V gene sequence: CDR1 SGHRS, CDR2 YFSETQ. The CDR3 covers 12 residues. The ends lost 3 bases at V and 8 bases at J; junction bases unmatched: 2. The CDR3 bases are TGCGCCAGCAGCTGGGACAGGGAAGGCTACACCTTC. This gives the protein CASSWDREGYTF.

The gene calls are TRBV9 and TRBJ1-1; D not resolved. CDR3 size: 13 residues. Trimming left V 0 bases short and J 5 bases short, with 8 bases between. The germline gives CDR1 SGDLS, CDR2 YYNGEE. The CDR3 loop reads CASSVGRGTEAFF. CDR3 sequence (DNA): TGTGCCAGCAGCGTAGGTCGCGGGACTGAAGCTTTCTTT.

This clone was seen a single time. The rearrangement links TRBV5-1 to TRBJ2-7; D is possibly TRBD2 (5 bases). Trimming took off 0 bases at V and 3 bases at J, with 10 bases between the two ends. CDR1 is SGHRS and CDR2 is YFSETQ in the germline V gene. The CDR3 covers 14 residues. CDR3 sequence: CASSLVGLRYEQYF. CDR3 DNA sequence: TGCGCCAGCAGCTTGGTAGGACTCCGCTACGAGCAGTACTTC.

The CDR3 reads CASSPGDRHYGYTF. The CDR3 region has the DNA TGTGCCAGCTCACCCGGGGACAGACACTATGGCTACACCTTC. V gene TRBV18 combines with J gene TRBJ1-2, with 7 bases aligning to TRBD1. Germline V gene data show CDR1 as KGHSH and CDR2 as LQKENI. After removal of 3 bases from V and 3 bases from J, the junction contained 4 bases not matched to a gene. CDR3 length: 14 residues.

CDR3 residues: CASSFFNEQFF. CDR3 DNA sequence: TGTGCCAGCAGCTTCTTCAATGAGCAGTTCTTC. This chain links TRBV5-4 with TRBJ2-1; D is unclear. Trimming removed 2 bases at V and 6 bases at J, with 3 bases between. The germline gives CDR1 SGHNT, CDR2 YYREEE (reference sequence). This CDR3 spans 11 amino acids.

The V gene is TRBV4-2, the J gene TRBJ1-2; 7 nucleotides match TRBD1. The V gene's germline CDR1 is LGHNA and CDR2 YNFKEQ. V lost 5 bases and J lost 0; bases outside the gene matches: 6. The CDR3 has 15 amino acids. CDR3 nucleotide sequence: TGTGCCAGCAGCTTTACAGGGGAATCTAACTATGGCTACACCTTC. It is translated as CASSFTGESNYGYTF.

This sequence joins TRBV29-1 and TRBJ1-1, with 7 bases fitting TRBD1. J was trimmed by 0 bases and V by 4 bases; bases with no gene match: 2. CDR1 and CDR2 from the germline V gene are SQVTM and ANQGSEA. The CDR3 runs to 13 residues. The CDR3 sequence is CSVGDRLNTEAFF. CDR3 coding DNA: TGCAGCGTTGGGGACAGATTGAACACTGAAGCTTTCTTT.

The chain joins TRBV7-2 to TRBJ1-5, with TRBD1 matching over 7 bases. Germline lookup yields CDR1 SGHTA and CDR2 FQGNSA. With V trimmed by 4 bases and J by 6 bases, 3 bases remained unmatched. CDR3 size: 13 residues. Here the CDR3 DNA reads TGTGCCAGCAGCTCCCAGGGGGGTCAGCCCCAGCATTTT. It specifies CASSSQGGQPQHF.

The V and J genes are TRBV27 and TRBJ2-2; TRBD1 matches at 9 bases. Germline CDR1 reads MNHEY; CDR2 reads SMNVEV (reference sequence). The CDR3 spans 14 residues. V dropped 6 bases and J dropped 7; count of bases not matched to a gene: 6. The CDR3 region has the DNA TGTGCCAGCAGCTGGGACAGGGCGGGCGGGGAGCTGTTTTTT. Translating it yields CASSWDRAGGELFF.

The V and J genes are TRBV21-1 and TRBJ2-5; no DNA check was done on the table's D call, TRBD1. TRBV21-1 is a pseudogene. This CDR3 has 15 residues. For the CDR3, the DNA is TGTGCCAGCAGCGCCTCTAGGGGGCCACAAGAGACCCAGTACTTC. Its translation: CASSASRGPQETQYF.